Listed below are T cell receptor beta chains from one sample, sequenced in a study of cytomegalovirus exposure and HLA in healthy donors. Produced via immunoSEQ multiplex PCR; TCRdb's table is partial and in-frame only. The table shows nearly 110,000 clones, with roughly 77% occurring only once. Sequencing input: PBMCs. These receptors all stem from a man aged 35 to 55 in good health and CMV-seronegative. Both conserved end residues are part of each CDR3. D genes are given only for firm matches. Only some rows state a clone size, as once, few, many or a class for expanded clones.

V gene: TRBV15; D gene: .; CDR3 length: 15; J gene: TRBJ2-1; clone size: .; CDR3 DNA: TGTGCCACCAGCAGTTCAGGGTATTCCTACAATGAGCGGTTCTTC; CDR3 protein: CATSSSGYSYNERFF
V gene: TRBV5-4; D gene: .; CDR3 length: 13; J gene: TRBJ1-2; clone size: few; CDR3 DNA: TGTGCCAGCACGGTTGGGGGCTCTGATGGCTACACCTTC; CDR3 protein: CASTVGGSDGYTF
V gene: TRBV5-1; D gene: TRBD1; CDR3 length: 15; J gene: TRBJ2-1; clone size: .; CDR3 DNA: TGCGCCAGCAGCTTGATCCAGGGGGCAAACAATGAGCAGTTCTTC; CDR3 protein: CASSLIQGANNEQFF
V gene: TRBV6-5; D gene: TRBD1; CDR3 length: 14; J gene: TRBJ1-2; clone size: .; CDR3 DNA: TGTGCCAGCAGTTCGGACAGGGGTTACTATGGCTACACCTTC; CDR3 protein: CASSSDRGYYGYTF
V gene: TRBV18; D gene: .; CDR3 length: 13; J gene: TRBJ2-7; clone size: .; CDR3 DNA: TGTGCCAGCTCTGATGGACAGTCCTACGAGCAGTACTTC; CDR3 protein: CASSDGQSYEQYF
V gene: TRBV28; D gene: .; CDR3 length: 15; J gene: TRBJ2-5; clone size: .; CDR3 DNA: TGTGCCAGCAGTTTCCTCCAGGGGGGTCAAGAGACCCAGTACTTC; CDR3 protein: CASSFLQGGQETQYF
V gene: TRBV6-1; D gene: TRBD1; CDR3 length: 15; J gene: TRBJ1-1; clone size: .; CDR3 DNA: TGTGCCAGCATGGGACAGAACTACGGGAACACTGAAGCTTTCTTT; CDR3 protein: CASMGQNYGNTEAFF
V gene: TRBV12-5; D gene: .; CDR3 length: 14; J gene: TRBJ2-5; clone size: .; CDR3 DNA: TGTGCTAGTGGATCCGGGAGACAAGGGGAGACCCAGTACTTC; CDR3 protein: CASGSGRQGETQYF
V gene: TRBV5-1; D gene: TRBD1; CDR3 length: 14; J gene: TRBJ1-1; clone size: .; CDR3 DNA: TGCGCCAGCAGCTCGGGACAGGGGAGCGCTGAAGCTTTCTTT; CDR3 protein: CASSSGQGSAEAFF
V gene: TRBV9; D gene: TRBD2; CDR3 length: 16; J gene: TRBJ2-1; clone size: few; CDR3 DNA: TGTGCCAGCAGCGTAGATAGCGGGGGGTCCTACAATGAGCAGTTCTTC; CDR3 protein: CASSVDSGGSYNEQFF
V gene: TRBV2; D gene: TRBD2; CDR3 length: 14; J gene: TRBJ2-5; clone size: .; CDR3 DNA: TGTGCCAGCAGTGAAGGGCTAGCGGAGGAGACCCAGTACTTC; CDR3 protein: CASSEGLAEETQYF
V gene: TRBV6-1; D gene: TRBD1; CDR3 length: 15; J gene: TRBJ1-4; clone size: .; CDR3 DNA: TGTGCCAGCAGTGGGCGACAGGGAGAGGCTGAAAAACTGTTTTTT; CDR3 protein: CASSGRQGEAEKLFF
V gene: TRBV4-1; D gene: .; CDR3 length: 14; J gene: TRBJ2-7; clone size: few; CDR3 DNA: TGCGCCAGCAGCCCCCGTATCGGTAAGCCCGAGCAGTACTTC; CDR3 protein: CASSPRIGKPEQYF
V gene: TRBV9; D gene: TRBD2; CDR3 length: 14; J gene: TRBJ2-1; clone size: once; CDR3 DNA: TGTGCCAGCAGCGTAGGAGGTAGCGGGCTAGAGCAGTTCTTC; CDR3 protein: CASSVGGSGLEQFF
V gene: TRBV9; D gene: TRBD2; CDR3 length: 16; J gene: TRBJ2-3; clone size: .; CDR3 DNA: TGTGCCAGCAGCGCGGGACTAGCGGTAGTTTTGGATACGCAGTATTTT; CDR3 protein: CASSAGLAVVLDTQYF
V gene: TRBV5-1; D gene: .; CDR3 length: 13; J gene: TRBJ1-5; clone size: few; CDR3 DNA: TGCGCCAGCAGCTTGTGGCAGGGCGAGCCCCAGCATTTT; CDR3 protein: CASSLWQGEPQHF
V gene: TRBV27; D gene: TRBD2; CDR3 length: 14; J gene: TRBJ2-3; clone size: few; CDR3 DNA: TGTGCCAGCAGTCAGAGGACTAGCGGGGATACGCAGTATTTT; CDR3 protein: CASSQRTSGDTQYF
V gene: TRBV2; D gene: TRBD2; CDR3 length: 16; J gene: TRBJ2-7; clone size: .; CDR3 DNA: TGTGCCAGCAGGAGGGGGACTAGCGGGGGGGCCTACGAGCAGTACTTC; CDR3 protein: CASRRGTSGGAYEQYF
V gene: TRBV11-2; D gene: TRBD1; CDR3 length: 14; J gene: TRBJ1-2; clone size: .; CDR3 DNA: TGTGCCAGCAGCCTCACAGGGGGCAGCGCTGGCTACACCTTC; CDR3 protein: CASSLTGGSAGYTF
V gene: TRBV19; D gene: TRBD1; CDR3 length: 16; J gene: TRBJ1-2; clone size: .; CDR3 DNA: TGTGCCAGTAACCCCCTGCTGGGACAGTCGTACTATGGCTACACCTTC; CDR3 protein: CASNPLLGQSYYGYTF
V gene: TRBV6-1; D gene: TRBD1; CDR3 length: 15; J gene: TRBJ1-2; clone size: few; CDR3 DNA: TGTGCCAGCAGGACAGACAGGGTTAAGGACTATGGCTACACCTTC; CDR3 protein: CASRTDRVKDYGYTF
V gene: TRBV7-9; D gene: TRBD1; CDR3 length: 15; J gene: TRBJ1-6; clone size: .; CDR3 DNA: TGTGCCAGCAGCTTCCTACAGGGGTCTAATTCACCCCTCCACTTT; CDR3 protein: CASSFLQGSNSPLHF
V gene: TRBV5-6; D gene: TRBD2; CDR3 length: 15; J gene: TRBJ2-3; clone size: .; CDR3 DNA: TGTGCCAGCAGCTTTTTACTAGCGGGGGGGGATACGCAGTATTTT; CDR3 protein: CASSFLLAGGDTQYF
V gene: TRBV7-2; D gene: .; CDR3 length: 16; J gene: TRBJ1-3; clone size: few; CDR3 DNA: TGTGCCAGCAGCTTAGCTTATGGAACGGGAGGAAACACCATATATTTT; CDR3 protein: CASSLAYGTGGNTIYF
V gene: TRBV7-9; D gene: TRBD1; CDR3 length: 12; J gene: TRBJ2-7; clone size: .; CDR3 DNA: TGTGCCAGCAGCCCAATAACAGGGGGCGTCTACTTC; CDR3 protein: CASSPITGGVYF
V gene: TRBV7-8; D gene: TRBD1; CDR3 length: 16; J gene: TRBJ2-7; clone size: .; CDR3 DNA: TGTGCCAGCAGCTTAGGCCCGACAGGGGTTACCTACGAGCAGTACTTC; CDR3 protein: CASSLGPTGVTYEQYF
V gene: TRBV19; D gene: TRBD1; CDR3 length: 15; J gene: TRBJ2-7; clone size: .; CDR3 DNA: TGTGCCAGTAGTATATGGGCAGGGGGCCAGTACGAGCAGTACTTC; CDR3 protein: CASSIWAGGQYEQYF
V gene: TRBV5-5; D gene: .; CDR3 length: 11; J gene: TRBJ2-1; clone size: .; CDR3 DNA: TGTGCCAGCAGCATAGACAGGGAGCAGTTCTTC; CDR3 protein: CASSIDREQFF
V gene: TRBV10-3; D gene: TRBD1; CDR3 length: 13; J gene: TRBJ2-7; clone size: .; CDR3 DNA: TGTGCCATCATGGTGACAGGGGGCAACGAGCAGTACTTC; CDR3 protein: CAIMVTGGNEQYF
V gene: TRBV5-1; D gene: TRBD2; CDR3 length: 15; J gene: TRBJ2-2; clone size: few; CDR3 DNA: TGCGCCAGCAGCTTTAGCGGGGGGGCCGCCGGGGAGCTGTTTTTT; CDR3 protein: CASSFSGGAAGELFF
V gene: TRBV5-5; D gene: TRBD2; CDR3 length: 16; J gene: TRBJ2-5; clone size: .; CDR3 DNA: TGTGCCAGCAGCTTGGCCAGCGGGGGGGCTGGGGAGACCCAGTACTTC; CDR3 protein: CASSLASGGAGETQYF
V gene: TRBV11-2; D gene: TRBD2; CDR3 length: 18; J gene: TRBJ2-3; clone size: .; CDR3 DNA: TGTGCCAGCAGCCCGACCACTAGCGGGGGGGCCTCCCCAGATACGCAGTATTTT; CDR3 protein: CASSPTTSGGASPDTQYF
V gene: TRBV7-2; D gene: .; CDR3 length: 16; J gene: TRBJ2-3; clone size: few; CDR3 DNA: TGTGCCAGCAGCCTGGGGGCCGGGGCTAGCACAGATACGCAGTATTTT; CDR3 protein: CASSLGAGASTDTQYF
V gene: TRBV5-6; D gene: .; CDR3 length: 17; J gene: TRBJ1-1; clone size: .; CDR3 DNA: TGTGCCAGCAGCTTAAGGCCCAGGGGTACTGTGGACACTGAAGCTTTCTTT; CDR3 protein: CASSLRPRGTVDTEAFF
V gene: TRBV28; D gene: .; CDR3 length: 12; J gene: TRBJ2-1; clone size: .; CDR3 DNA: TGTGCCAGCAGTTTACTATACAATGAGCAGTTCTTC; CDR3 protein: CASSLLYNEQFF
V gene: TRBV5-6; D gene: TRBD2; CDR3 length: 17; J gene: TRBJ2-2; clone size: .; CDR3 DNA: TGTGCCAGCAGCTGGCCATGGGAGCGGGGGGGCACCGGGGAGCTGTTTTTT; CDR3 protein: CASSWPWERGGTGELFF
V gene: TRBV5-1; D gene: TRBD1; CDR3 length: 14; J gene: TRBJ2-7; clone size: .; CDR3 DNA: TGCGCCAGCAGCCGGAGACAGGGGGCCTACGAGCAGTACTTC; CDR3 protein: CASSRRQGAYEQYF
V gene: TRBV7-6; D gene: .; CDR3 length: 16; J gene: TRBJ2-2; clone size: .; CDR3 DNA: TGTGCCAGCAGCTTAGACAGGCTGTCGAACACCGGGGAGCTGTTTTTT; CDR3 protein: CASSLDRLSNTGELFF
V gene: TRBV7-2; D gene: TRBD2; CDR3 length: 15; J gene: TRBJ2-1; clone size: .; CDR3 DNA: TGTGCCAGCAGCCGCGGGGGGGCGGTAGCAAATGAGCAGTTCTTC; CDR3 protein: CASSRGGAVANEQFF
V gene: TRBV18; D gene: .; CDR3 length: 14; J gene: TRBJ1-1; clone size: .; CDR3 DNA: TGTGCCAGCTCCAGTAGGGGATCGAACACTGAAGCTTTCTTT; CDR3 protein: CASSSRGSNTEAFF
V gene: TRBV2; D gene: .; CDR3 length: 14; J gene: TRBJ2-1; clone size: .; CDR3 DNA: TGTGCCAGCAGTGCCGCAGGGACTCGGAATGAGCAGTTCTTC; CDR3 protein: CASSAAGTRNEQFF
V gene: TRBV9; D gene: TRBD2; CDR3 length: 15; J gene: TRBJ2-1; clone size: once; CDR3 DNA: TGTGCCAGCAGCGCCCGGACTAGCGGGGGAGGTGAGCAGTTCTTC; CDR3 protein: CASSARTSGGGEQFF
V gene: TRBV29-1; D gene: .; CDR3 length: 12; J gene: TRBJ2-1; clone size: .; CDR3 DNA: TGCAGCGTTGAAGGGCAGGGGGGAGAGCAGTTCTTC; CDR3 protein: CSVEGQGGEQFF
V gene: TRBV5-1; D gene: TRBD1; CDR3 length: 17; J gene: TRBJ2-3; clone size: once; CDR3 DNA: TGCGCCAGCAGCTTGGCCGGGACAGGGGGCCCCACAGATACGCAGTATTTT; CDR3 protein: CASSLAGTGGPTDTQYF
V gene: TRBV5-1; D gene: .; CDR3 length: 13; J gene: TRBJ1-1; clone size: .; CDR3 DNA: TGCGCCAGCAGCAGGGAGGGAACTTCGGAAGCTTTCTTT; CDR3 protein: CASSREGTSEAFF
V gene: TRBV7-6; D gene: .; CDR3 length: 14; J gene: TRBJ1-4; clone size: .; CDR3 DNA: TGTGCCAGCAGCTTATTGGTTCAGGATGAAAAACTGTTTTTT; CDR3 protein: CASSLLVQDEKLFF